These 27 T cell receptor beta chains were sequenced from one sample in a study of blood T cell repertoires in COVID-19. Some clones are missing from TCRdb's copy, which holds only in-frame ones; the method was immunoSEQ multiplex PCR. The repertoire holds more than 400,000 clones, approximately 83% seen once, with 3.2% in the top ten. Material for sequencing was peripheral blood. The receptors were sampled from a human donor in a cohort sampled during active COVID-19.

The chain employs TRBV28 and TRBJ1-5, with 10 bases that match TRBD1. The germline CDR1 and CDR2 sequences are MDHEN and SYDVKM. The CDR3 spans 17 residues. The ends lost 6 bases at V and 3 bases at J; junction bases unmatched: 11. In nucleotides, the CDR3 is TGTGCCAGCAGGGAGTCCGGGGGACAGGGGTCCAATCAGCCCCAGCATTTT. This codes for CASRESGGQGSNQPQHF.

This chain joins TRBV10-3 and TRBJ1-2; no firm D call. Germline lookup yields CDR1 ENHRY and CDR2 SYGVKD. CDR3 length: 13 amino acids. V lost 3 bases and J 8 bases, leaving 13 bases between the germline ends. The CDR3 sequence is CAISEFPVKGYTF. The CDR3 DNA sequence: TGTGCCATCAGTGAATTTCCAGTGAAGGGCTACACCTTC.

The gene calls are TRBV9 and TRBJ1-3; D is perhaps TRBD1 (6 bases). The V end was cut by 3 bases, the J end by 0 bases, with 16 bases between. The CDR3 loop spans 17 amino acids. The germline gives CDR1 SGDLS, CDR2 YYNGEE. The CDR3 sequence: CASSARGGLSSGNTIYF. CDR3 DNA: TGTGCCAGCAGCGCCCGGGGGGGCCTAAGCTCTGGAAACACCATATATTTT.

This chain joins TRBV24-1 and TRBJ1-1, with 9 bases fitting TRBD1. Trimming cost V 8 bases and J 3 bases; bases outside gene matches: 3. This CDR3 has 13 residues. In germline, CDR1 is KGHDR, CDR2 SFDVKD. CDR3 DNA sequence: TGTGCCACCATGGGACAGGGTGACACTGAAGCTTTCTTT. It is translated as CATMGQGDTEAFF.

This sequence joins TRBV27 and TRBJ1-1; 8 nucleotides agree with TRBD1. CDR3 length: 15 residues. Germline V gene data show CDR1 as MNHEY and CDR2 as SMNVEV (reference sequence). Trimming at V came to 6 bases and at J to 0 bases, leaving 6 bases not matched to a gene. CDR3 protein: CASRPGGGMNTEAFF. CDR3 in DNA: TGTGCCAGCAGACCAGGGGGCGGGATGAACACTGAAGCTTTCTTT.

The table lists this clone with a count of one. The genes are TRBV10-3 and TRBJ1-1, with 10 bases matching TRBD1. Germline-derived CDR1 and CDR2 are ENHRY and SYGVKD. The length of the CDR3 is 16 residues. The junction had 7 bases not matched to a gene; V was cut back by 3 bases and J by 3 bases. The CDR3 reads CAISDGTGVGYTEAFF. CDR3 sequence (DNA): TGTGCCATCAGTGATGGGACAGGGGTCGGGTACACTGAAGCTTTCTTT.

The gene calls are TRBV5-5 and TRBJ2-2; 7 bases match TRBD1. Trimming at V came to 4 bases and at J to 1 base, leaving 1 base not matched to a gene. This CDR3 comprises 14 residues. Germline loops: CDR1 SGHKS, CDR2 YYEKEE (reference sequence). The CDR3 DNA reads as TGTGCCAGCAGCGGGACAGTGAACACCGGGGAGCTGTTTTTT. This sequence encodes CASSGTVNTGELFF.

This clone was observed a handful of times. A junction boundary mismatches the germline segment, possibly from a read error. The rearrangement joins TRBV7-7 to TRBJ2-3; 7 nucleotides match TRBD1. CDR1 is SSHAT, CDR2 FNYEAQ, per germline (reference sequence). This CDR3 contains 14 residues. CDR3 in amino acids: CASSPDRSTDTQYF. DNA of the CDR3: TGTGCTAGCAGCCCGGACAGGAGCACAGATACGCAGTATTTT.

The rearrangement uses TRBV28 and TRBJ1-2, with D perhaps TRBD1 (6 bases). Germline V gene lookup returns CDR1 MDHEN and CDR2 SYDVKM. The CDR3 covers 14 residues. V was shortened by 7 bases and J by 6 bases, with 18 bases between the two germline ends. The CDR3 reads CASMRTEGNHGYTF. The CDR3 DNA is TGTGCCAGCATGAGGACAGAGGGGAACCATGGCTACACCTTC.

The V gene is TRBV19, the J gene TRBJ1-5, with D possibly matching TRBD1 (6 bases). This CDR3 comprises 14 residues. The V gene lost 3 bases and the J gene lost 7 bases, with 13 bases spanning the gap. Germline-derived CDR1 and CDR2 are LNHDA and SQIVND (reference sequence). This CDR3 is CASSMMQGWQPQHF. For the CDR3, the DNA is TGTGCCAGTAGTATGATGCAGGGGTGGCAGCCCCAGCATTTT.

The CDR3 here is CASSARLDLSNEQFF. CDR3 bases: TGTGCCAGCAGCGCGAGACTCGACCTGTCCAATGAGCAGTTCTTC. This chain joins TRBV3-1 (or the pseudogene TRBV3-2) and TRBJ2-1; D not resolved. Germline-derived CDR1 and CDR2 are LGHDT and YNNKEL (reference sequence). Trimming shortened V by 5 bases and J by 6 bases, and 17 bases separated the two germline ends. There are 15 residues in the CDR3.

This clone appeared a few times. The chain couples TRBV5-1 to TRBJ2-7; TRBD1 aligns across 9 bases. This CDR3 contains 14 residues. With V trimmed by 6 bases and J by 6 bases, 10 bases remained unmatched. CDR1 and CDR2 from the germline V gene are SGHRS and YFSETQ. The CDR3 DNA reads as TGCGCCAGCAAAGGGGATGGGACAGGGAGCGAGCAGTACTTC. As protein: CASKGDGTGSEQYF.

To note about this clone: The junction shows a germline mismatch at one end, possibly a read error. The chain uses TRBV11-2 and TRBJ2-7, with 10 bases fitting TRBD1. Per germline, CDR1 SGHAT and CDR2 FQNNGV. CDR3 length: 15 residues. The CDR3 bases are TGTACCAGCAGCTTAGCCGGACAGGGGGGTGGCGAGCAGTACTTC. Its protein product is CTSSLAGQGGGEQYF.

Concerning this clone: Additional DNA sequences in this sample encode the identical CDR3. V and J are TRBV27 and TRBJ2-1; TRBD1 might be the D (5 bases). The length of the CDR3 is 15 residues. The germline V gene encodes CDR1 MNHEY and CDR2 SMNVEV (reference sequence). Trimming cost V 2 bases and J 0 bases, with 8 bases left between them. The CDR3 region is CASSLTGSSYNEQFF. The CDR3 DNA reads TGTGCCAGCAGTTTAACAGGTAGCTCCTACAATGAGCAGTTCTTC.

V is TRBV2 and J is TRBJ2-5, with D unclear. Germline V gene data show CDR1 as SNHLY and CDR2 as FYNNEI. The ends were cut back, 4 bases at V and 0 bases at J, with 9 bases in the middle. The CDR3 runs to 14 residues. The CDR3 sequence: CASSGQRNQETQYF. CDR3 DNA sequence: TGTGCCAGCAGTGGGCAGCGAAACCAAGAGACCCAGTACTTC.

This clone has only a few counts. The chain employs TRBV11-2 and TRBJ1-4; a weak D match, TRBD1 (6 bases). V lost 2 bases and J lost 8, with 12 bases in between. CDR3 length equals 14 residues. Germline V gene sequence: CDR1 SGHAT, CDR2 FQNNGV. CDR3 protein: CASSLLQGGEKLFF. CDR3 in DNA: TGTGCCAGCAGCTTACTACAGGGTGGGGAAAAACTGTTTTTT.

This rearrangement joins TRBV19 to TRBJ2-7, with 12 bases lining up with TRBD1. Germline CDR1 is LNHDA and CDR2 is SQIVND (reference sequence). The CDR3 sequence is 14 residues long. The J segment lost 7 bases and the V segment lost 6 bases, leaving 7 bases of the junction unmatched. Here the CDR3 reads CASRPGQGAGEQYF. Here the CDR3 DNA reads TGTGCCAGTAGACCGGGACAGGGGGCAGGGGAGCAGTACTTC.

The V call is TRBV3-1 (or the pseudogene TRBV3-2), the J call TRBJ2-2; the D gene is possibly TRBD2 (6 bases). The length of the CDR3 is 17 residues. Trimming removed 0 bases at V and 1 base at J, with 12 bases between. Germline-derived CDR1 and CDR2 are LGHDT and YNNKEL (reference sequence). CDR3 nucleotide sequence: TGTGCCAGCAGCCAAGATGCGGGACCGCAGAACACCGGGGAGCTGTTTTTT. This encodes CASSQDAGPQNTGELFF.

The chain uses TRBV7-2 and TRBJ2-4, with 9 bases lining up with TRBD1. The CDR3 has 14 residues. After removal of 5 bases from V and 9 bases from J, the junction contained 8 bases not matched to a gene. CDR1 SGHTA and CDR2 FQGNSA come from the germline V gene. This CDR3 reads CASSAGQGESIQYF. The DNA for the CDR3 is TGTGCCAGCAGCGCGGGACAGGGAGAATCCATTCAGTACTTC.

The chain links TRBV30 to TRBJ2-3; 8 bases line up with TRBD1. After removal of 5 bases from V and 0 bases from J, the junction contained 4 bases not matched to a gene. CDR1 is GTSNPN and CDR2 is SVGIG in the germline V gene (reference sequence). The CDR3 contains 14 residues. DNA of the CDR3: TGTGCCTGGGCTAGACAGGGGAGCACAGATACGCAGTATTTT. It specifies CAWARQGSTDTQYF.

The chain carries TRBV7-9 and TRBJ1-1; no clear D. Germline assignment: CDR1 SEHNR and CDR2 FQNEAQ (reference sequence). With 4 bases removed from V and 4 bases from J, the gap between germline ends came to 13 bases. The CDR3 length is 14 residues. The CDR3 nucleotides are TGTGCCAGCAGCTATAGCCCCGTGGGCACTGAAGCTTTCTTT. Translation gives CASSYSPVGTEAFF.

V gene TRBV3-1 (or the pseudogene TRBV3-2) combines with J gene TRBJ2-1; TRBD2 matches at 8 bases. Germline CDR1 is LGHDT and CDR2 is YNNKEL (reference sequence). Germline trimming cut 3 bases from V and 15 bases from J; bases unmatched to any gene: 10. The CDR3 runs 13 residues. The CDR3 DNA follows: TGTGCCAGCAGCCACGACGGGAGGGCCTGGGCGTTCTTC. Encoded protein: CASSHDGRAWAFF.

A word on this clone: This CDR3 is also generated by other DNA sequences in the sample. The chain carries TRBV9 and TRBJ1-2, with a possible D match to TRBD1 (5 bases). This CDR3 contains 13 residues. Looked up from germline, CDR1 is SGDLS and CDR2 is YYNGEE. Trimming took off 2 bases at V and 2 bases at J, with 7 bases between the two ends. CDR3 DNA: TGTGCCAGCAGCGTCGACAGAAACTATGGCTACACCTTC. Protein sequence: CASSVDRNYGYTF.

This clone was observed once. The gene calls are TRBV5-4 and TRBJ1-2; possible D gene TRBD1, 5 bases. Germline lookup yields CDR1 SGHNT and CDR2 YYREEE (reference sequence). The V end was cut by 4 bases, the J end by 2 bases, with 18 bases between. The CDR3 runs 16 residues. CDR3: CASSLWGPQRNYGYTF. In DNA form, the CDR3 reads TGTGCCAGCAGCCTATGGGGCCCCCAGAGGAACTATGGCTACACCTTC.

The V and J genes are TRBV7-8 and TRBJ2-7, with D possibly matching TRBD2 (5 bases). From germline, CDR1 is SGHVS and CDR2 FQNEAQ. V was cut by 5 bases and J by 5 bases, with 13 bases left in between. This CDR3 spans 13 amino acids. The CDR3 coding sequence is TGTGCCAGCAGCAAGGATGGGCGGGACGAGCAGTACTTC. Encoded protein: CASSKDGRDEQYF.

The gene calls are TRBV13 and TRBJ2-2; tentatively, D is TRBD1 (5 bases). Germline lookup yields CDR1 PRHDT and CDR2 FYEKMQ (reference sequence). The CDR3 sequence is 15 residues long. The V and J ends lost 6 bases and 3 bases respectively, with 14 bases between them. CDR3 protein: CASRSRGRDTGELFF. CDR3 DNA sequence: TGTGCCAGCAGGTCAAGGGGTCGAGACACCGGGGAGCTGTTTTTT.

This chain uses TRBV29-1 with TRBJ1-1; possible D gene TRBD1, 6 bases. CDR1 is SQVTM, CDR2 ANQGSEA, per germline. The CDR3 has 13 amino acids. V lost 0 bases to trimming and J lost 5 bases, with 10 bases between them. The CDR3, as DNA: TGCAGCGTTGAAGATCTAGGGGGAACTGAAGCTTTCTTT. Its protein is CSVEDLGGTEAFF.